This record covers a single TCR beta chain. The antigen remains undetermined. These data belong to a study of T cell responses to AZD1222 COVID-19 vaccine. The study's findings and limits: Mapped onto spike, vaccine-associated CD4 TCRs spanned it and were dominant at 160-218 and 743-854. Elevations in Spike-specific TCR breadth and depth followed administration of two AZD1222 doses. White British people made up most donors, females outnumbered males, and clonal diversity was possibly underestimated.

Repertoires were generated with immunoSEQ multiplex PCR, while TCRdb's copy carries only in-frame clones and drops some. The sample shows about 100,000 clones, about 94% of them seen only once. The ends were cut back, 4 bases at V and 6 bases at J, with 9 bases in the middle. This CDR3 has 11 residues. Germline V gene lookup returns CDR1 GTSNPN and CDR2 SVGIG (reference sequence). This TCR was sampled from an adult in good health. The chain couples TRBV30 to TRBJ1-1; D not certain. Sequenced material: peripheral blood, taken on day 0 of AZD1222 vaccination. The CDR3 DNA sequence: TGTGCCTGGATGGTAGGGTCTGAAGCTTTCTTT. Translated, it gives CAWMVGSEAFF.